What follows are 24 T cell receptor beta chains derived from one specimen sequenced in a study of identical twins. TCRdb redid the calling of the 5' RACE reads with MiXCR, one entry per CDR3 protein. The sample carries 1.5 million or so distinct CDR3 sequences, around a third recorded once. The sequencing input was cord blood. These receptors were collected from a newborn girl in good health.

The chain has TRBV18 and TRBJ1-6; TRBD1 might be the D (6 bases). This CDR3 has 14 amino acids. Per germline, CDR1 KGHSH and CDR2 LQKENI. V dropped 6 bases and J dropped 7 bases, with 13 bases sitting between them. The CDR3: CASSRDKRNSPLHF. Here the CDR3 DNA reads TGTGCCAGCTCTCGGGACAAGAGGAATTCACCCCTCCACTTT.

This clonotype has more than one count but fewer than ten. The chain recombines TRBV7-9 with TRBJ2-7; no clear D gene. The germline V and J ends were trimmed by 3 bases and 7 bases, with 7 bases remaining between them. CDR3 length equals 11 residues. Looked up from germline, CDR1 is SEHNR and CDR2 is FQNEAQ (reference sequence). In DNA form, the CDR3 reads TGTGCCAGCAGCTTTACGAGTGAGCAGTACTTC. As protein: CASSFTSEQYF.

The chain is built from TRBV20-1 and TRBJ1-5, with a possible D match to TRBD1 (5 bases). CDR3 length: 16 amino acids. Deletions cut 0 bases from V and 4 bases from J, with 16 bases between. The germline CDR1 and CDR2 sequences are DFQATT and SNEGSKA (reference sequence). The CDR3: CSARDNQGSHNQPQHF. The CDR3, as DNA: TGCAGTGCTAGAGATAACCAGGGATCACATAATCAGCCCCAGCATTTT.

The chain combines TRBV12-3 or TRBV12-4 with TRBJ2-5; 9 nucleotides line up with TRBD2. The CDR3 is made up of 15 amino acids. Germline trimming cut 5 bases from V and 11 bases from J; bases unmatched to any gene: 15. The CDR3 DNA sequence: TGTGCCAGCAGTCTCCTAGCGGGGACCTACAATGAGCAGTACTTC. It yields the protein CASSLLAGTYNEQYF.

The chain couples TRBV5-1 to TRBJ1-3; 11 bases line up with TRBD1. Germline lookup yields CDR1 SGHRS and CDR2 YFSETQ. V lost 4 bases and J lost 4; bases outside the gene matches: 4. There are 15 residues in the CDR3. CDR3 protein: CASSVDRGPGNTIYF. DNA for the CDR3: TGCGCCAGCAGCGTGGACAGGGGGCCAGGAAACACCATATATTTT.

The chain is built from TRBV20-1 and TRBJ2-3, with a tentative D call TRBD1 (6 bases). V shed 7 bases and J shed 3 bases, with 11 bases lying between them. Germline CDR1 reads DFQATT; CDR2 reads SNEGSKA (reference sequence). CDR3 size: 12 residues. The CDR3 region is CSEDRSTDTQYF. The CDR3 coding sequence is TGCAGTGAAGACAGGTCGACAGATACGCAGTATTTT.

In this sample, this clonotype turned up a few times. V gene TRBV5-1 combines with J gene TRBJ2-7; D ambiguous. The germline V gene has CDR1 SGHRS and CDR2 YFSETQ. Deletions cut 4 bases from V and 3 bases from J, with 14 bases between. CDR3 length equals 14 residues. DNA for the CDR3: TGCGCCAGCAGCCAGACACCTACCTACTACGAGCAGTACTTC. This sequence encodes CASSQTPTYYEQYF.

This clonotype was found a few times. This chain links TRBV21-1 with TRBJ2-1. TRBV21-1 is designated a pseudogene. The CDR3 is made up of 17 amino acids. In DNA, the CDR3 is TGTGCCAGCAGCACCAAAGGACCCGGGAGCTCCTACAGTGAGCAGTTCTTC. The encoded protein is CASSTKGPGSSYSEQFF.

Concerning this clonotype itself: One junction end does not reproduce the germline sequence, and a read error may be involved. The gene calls are TRBV15 and TRBJ2-2; D is unresolved. This CDR3 comprises 16 residues. The germline V gene has CDR1 LNHNV and CDR2 YYDKDF (reference sequence). CDR3 protein: CATSRAVLLATRELFF. In nucleotides, the CDR3 is TGTGCCACCAGCAGAGCCGTCCTCTTGGCCACCCGGGAGCTGTTTTTT. The complete variable domain, with remaining parts taken from reference TRBV15 and TRBJ2-2, reads DAMVIQNPRYQVTQFGKPVTLSCSQTLNHNVMYWYQQKSSQAPKLLFHYYDKDFNNEADTPDNFQSRRPNTSFCFLDIRSPGLGDTAMYLCATSRAVLLATRELFFGEGSRLTVL.

This clonotype showed up just a few times. This chain uses TRBV12-5 with TRBJ1-6, with TRBD1 identical over 8 bases. Trimming cost V 4 bases and J 9 bases; bases outside gene matches: 8. The CDR3 covers 15 residues. Germline CDR1 LGHNT, CDR2 FRNRAP. The CDR3 nucleotides are TGTGCTAGTGGTTGGAGACAGGGGAGGGGTTCACCCCTCCACTTT. Amino acid sequence: CASGWRQGRGSPLHF.

This rearrangement joins TRBV5-1 to TRBJ1-4, with TRBD1 identical over 11 bases. Germline values: CDR1 SGHRS, CDR2 YFSETQ. This CDR3 has 14 amino acids. V was clipped by 4 bases and J by 10 bases; unmatched bases: 6. CDR3 in amino acids: CASSPRDRGGKLFF. The CDR3 nucleotides are TGCGCCAGCAGCCCCCGGGACAGGGGGGGAAAACTGTTTTTT.

The chain is built from TRBV29-1 and TRBJ2-7; D assignment may be TRBD1 or TRBD2 (6 bases each). This CDR3 region has 13 residues. Germline V CDR1 and CDR2: SQVTM, ANQGSEA. V lost 7 bases to trimming and J lost 1 base, with 14 bases between them. The CDR3 DNA reads TGCAGCGCGGGGGCAGCCTTATCCTACGAGCAGTACTTC. It is translated as CSAGAALSYEQYF.

The table lists this clonotype with many counts. The V call is TRBV10-3, the J call TRBJ2-7, with 9 bases identical to TRBD2. CDR1 is ENHRY, CDR2 SYGVKD, per germline. V was pared by 4 bases and J by 5 bases, with 6 bases of the junction left unmatched. CDR3 size: 14 residues. This CDR3 is CAISALGLANEQYF. The CDR3 DNA sequence: TGTGCCATCAGTGCCTTGGGACTAGCCAACGAGCAGTACTTC.

The chain employs TRBV29-1 and TRBJ2-1, with 8 bases that match TRBD1. This CDR3 comprises 12 residues. CDR1 and CDR2 (germline): SQVTM, ANQGSEA. J lost 15 bases, V lost 2 bases, and 9 bases had no gene match. This chain's CDR3 is CSVEPGQGVTFF. CDR3 DNA sequence: TGCAGCGTTGAACCTGGACAGGGTGTCACGTTCTTC.

This clonotype was observed a few times. The chain has TRBV3-1 and TRBJ2-1; the D gene is possibly TRBD2 (7 bases). Germline CDR1 is LGHDT and CDR2 is YNNKEL (reference sequence). V lost 0 bases and J 4 bases, leaving 19 bases between the germline ends. This CDR3 has 18 amino acids. This CDR3 reads CASSQDPDSGKLYNEQFF. Here the CDR3 DNA reads TGTGCCAGCAGCCAAGATCCGGACAGCGGGAAACTTTACAATGAGCAGTTCTTC.

This clonotype has a handful of counts. For the CDR3, the DNA is TGTGCCAGCAGTTCAGGATTCTATAGCAATCAGCCCCAGCATTTT. It yields the protein CASSSGFYSNQPQHF. The chain joins TRBV6-5 to TRBJ1-5; no reliable D call. Germline V gene sequence: CDR1 MNHEY, CDR2 SVGAGI. Trimming took 4 bases from V and 0 from J, leaving 10 bases between them. CDR3 size: 15 residues.

V gene TRBV20-1 combines with J gene TRBJ1-1; D remains unclear. Germline-derived CDR1 and CDR2 are DFQATT and SNEGSKA (reference sequence). V lost 3 bases and J 1 base, leaving 6 bases between the germline ends. CDR3 length equals 12 residues. The CDR3 DNA sequence: TGCAGTGCTAGTGCAGGGAACACTGAAGCTTTCTTT. Translating it yields CSASAGNTEAFF.

V is TRBV20-1 and J is TRBJ2-7; D is ambiguous. V was cut by 6 bases and J by 7 bases, with 13 bases left in between. The CDR3 runs to 11 residues. Per the germline V gene, CDR1 is DFQATT and CDR2 is SNEGSKA (reference sequence). The CDR3 here is CSASPWDEQYF. For the CDR3, the DNA is TGCAGTGCCTCACCTTGGGATGAGCAGTACTTC.

The chain uses TRBV13 and TRBJ2-7; a weak D match, TRBD1 (6 bases). The germline V gene has CDR1 PRHDT and CDR2 FYEKMQ (reference sequence). V was clipped by 7 bases and J by 3 bases, with 19 bases between them. The CDR3 runs 15 residues. The CDR3 here is CASNLGGGRDYEQYF. The CDR3 DNA is TGTGCCAGCAACCTAGGGGGTGGCAGGGACTACGAGCAGTACTTC.

With respect to this clonotype: One end of the junction varies from germline; a read error may be responsible. The chain uses TRBV5-1 and TRBJ2-7; 10 nucleotides match TRBD2. The CDR3 runs 18 residues. The germline V gene has CDR1 SGHRS and CDR2 YFSETQ. CDR3 residues: CACSFGLAGAGRSYEQYF. CDR3 DNA: TGCGCCTGCAGCTTCGGCCTAGCGGGGGCCGGCAGGTCCTACGAGCAGTACTTC.

The V call is TRBV5-4, the J call TRBJ2-1, with TRBD2 matching over 10 bases. J gave up 7 bases and V 1 base, and 5 bases lay outside the gene matches. The CDR3 is made up of 15 amino acids. Germline V lookup: CDR1 SGHNT, CDR2 YYREEE (reference sequence). The CDR3 loop is CASSLNSGRPNEQFF. CDR3 DNA: TGTGCCAGCAGCTTGAATAGCGGGAGGCCGAATGAGCAGTTCTTC.

V is TRBV20-1 and J is TRBJ2-1; TRBD2 aligns across 13 bases. The end of the DNA is better explained by TRBJ2-7, so the J call may be wrong. This CDR3 contains 16 residues. Germline V CDR1 and CDR2: DFQATT, SNEGSKA (reference sequence). The CDR3 is CSARKWTSGGYNEQYF. The DNA of the CDR3 is TGCAGTGCTAGAAAGTGGACTAGCGGGGGATACAATGAGCAGTACTTC.

This clonotype has just one count. The chain employs TRBV20-1 and TRBJ1-1; D may be TRBD1 (6 bases). From germline, CDR1 is DFQATT and CDR2 SNEGSKA (reference sequence). V dropped 0 bases and J dropped 6 bases, with 14 bases sitting between them. The CDR3 is 14 residues long. This CDR3 reads CSARDWGARAEAFF. CDR3 nucleotides: TGCAGTGCTAGAGATTGGGGGGCGCGCGCTGAAGCTTTCTTT.

The V gene is TRBV14, the J gene TRBJ2-1; maybe TRBD1 (6 bases). The CDR3 consists of 13 residues. The V and J ends lost 6 bases and 2 bases respectively, with 8 bases between them. Germline V gives CDR1 SGHDN, CDR2 FVKESK. The CDR3 coding sequence is TGTGCCAGCAGTAACAGGGCCTACAATGAGCAGTTCTTC. Its translation is CASSNRAYNEQFF.